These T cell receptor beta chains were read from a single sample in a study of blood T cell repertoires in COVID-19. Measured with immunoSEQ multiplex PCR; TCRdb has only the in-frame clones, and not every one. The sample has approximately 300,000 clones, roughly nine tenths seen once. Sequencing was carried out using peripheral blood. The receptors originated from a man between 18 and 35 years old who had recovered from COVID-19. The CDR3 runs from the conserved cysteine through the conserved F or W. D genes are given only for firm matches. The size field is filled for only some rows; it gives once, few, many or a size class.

TGTGCCAGCAGCTTAAGCGAGACCCAGTACTTC | CASSLSETQYF | TRBJ2-5 | TRBV14 | - | -
TGTGCCAGTAGTATAGATCGGGGGACAGGGTTAGGGAATGAGCAGTTCTTC | CASSIDRGTGLGNEQFF | TRBJ2-1 | TRBV19 | TRBD1 | -
TGTGCCAGCAGCCTGCGACACTTAGCGGGGGCCACAGATACGCAGTATTTT | CASSLRHLAGATDTQYF | TRBJ2-3 | TRBV11-2 | TRBD2 | once
TGTGCCAGCAGCCAAGAAGGGACTCCTAACAAGCAGTACTTC | CASSQEGTPNKQYF | TRBJ2-7 | TRBV3-1/TRBV3-2 | - | -
TGTGCCAGCAGCAAAGCGGTTACTTGCACCCTCGGGGATGAGCAGTTCTTC | CASSKAVTCTLGDEQFF | TRBJ2-1 | TRBV21-1 | - | -
TGTGCCAGCAGCTTAGGGACAGGCTATGGCTACACCTTC | CASSLGTGYGYTF | TRBJ1-2 | TRBV11-2 | TRBD1 | -
TGTGCCAGTAGTATAGTCGCACGGACAGGGCCTAACTATGGCTACACCTTC | CASSIVARTGPNYGYTF | TRBJ1-2 | TRBV19 | TRBD1 | few
TGTGCCAGCAGGAGAGACAGGGAAGAGACCCAGTACTTC | CASRRDREETQYF | TRBJ2-5 | TRBV27 | TRBD1 | -
TGTGCCAGCTCACCGGGACAGTCCTACGAGCAGTACTTC | CASSPGQSYEQYF | TRBJ2-7 | TRBV18 | TRBD1 | -
TGTGCCAGCAGCTTAGCCGGGACACCAGATACGCAGTATTTT | CASSLAGTPDTQYF | TRBJ2-3 | TRBV7-9 | - | -
TGCGCCAGCAGCCAAGATACGGGTTCGCAGTTCTTC | CASSQDTGSQFF | TRBJ2-1 | TRBV4-3 | - | -
TGTGCCAGCAGCCAGGGACTTAAGGCTAATGAAAAACTGTTTTTT | CASSQGLKANEKLFF | TRBJ1-4 | TRBV14 | - | once
TGTGCCAGCAGCTTAGCCCCCCCGGGACAGGGAGGGAATCAGCCCCAGCATTTT | CASSLAPPGQGGNQPQHF | TRBJ1-5 | TRBV7-9 | TRBD1 | -